This T cell receptor (beta chain) was identified in a study of blood T cell repertoires in COVID-19. Study-level information: Samples representing acute and convalescent COVID-19 were sourced from the United States, Italy and Spain. Nucleic acid was either cDNA or gDNA, and it came from T cells, B-cell-depleted T cells, or PBMCs.

The authors' processing: Counts of nucleated cells, estimated from reference gene primer amplification, were obtained. Generated by immunoSEQ multiplex PCR, the TCRdb table keeps only in-frame clones and is missing some. Clone size and the V and J calls come from that table; the DNA yielded D and trimming. The sample includes around 73,000 clones, over 60% of them seen just once. The Seattle patients, enrolled during active infection, were followed longitudinally. The CDR3 is 13 amino acids. The germline CDR1 and CDR2 sequences are MDHEN and SYDVKM. Trimming at V came to 3 bases and at J to 4 bases, leaving 3 bases not matched to a gene. This clone was detected once.

The chain couples TRBV28 to TRBJ2-7; 7 bases align to TRBD1. The source of this sequence is a man in his 70s with COVID-19, enrolled during active disease. Sequenced material: peripheral blood. The CDR3 DNA reads TGTGCCAGCAGTTTTAGGGGACAGTACGAGCAGTACTTC. Translating it yields CASSFRGQYEQYF.